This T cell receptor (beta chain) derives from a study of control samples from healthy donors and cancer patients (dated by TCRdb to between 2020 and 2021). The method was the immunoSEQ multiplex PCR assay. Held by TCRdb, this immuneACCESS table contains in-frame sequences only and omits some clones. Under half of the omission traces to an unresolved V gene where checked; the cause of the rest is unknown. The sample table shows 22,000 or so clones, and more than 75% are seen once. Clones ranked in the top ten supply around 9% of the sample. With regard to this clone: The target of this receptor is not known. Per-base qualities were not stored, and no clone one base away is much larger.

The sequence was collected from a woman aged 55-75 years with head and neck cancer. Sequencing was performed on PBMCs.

DNA sequence: TGTGCCAGCTCACCTCGAGACAGGGACGGTCAGCCCCAGCATTTT. It translates as CASSPRDRDGQPQHF. Rearrangement joined TRBV18 to TRBJ1-5; 7 nucleotides in the junction match TRBD1. Inclusive of the bounding cysteine and phenylalanine, the CDR3 is 15 residues long. The CDR3 DNA has 45 bases and is translated from base 1. Trimming takes 3 bases off V and 6 bases off J; junction bases not matched to a gene: 8. Per the germline V gene, KGHSH is the CDR1 and LQKENI is the CDR2.